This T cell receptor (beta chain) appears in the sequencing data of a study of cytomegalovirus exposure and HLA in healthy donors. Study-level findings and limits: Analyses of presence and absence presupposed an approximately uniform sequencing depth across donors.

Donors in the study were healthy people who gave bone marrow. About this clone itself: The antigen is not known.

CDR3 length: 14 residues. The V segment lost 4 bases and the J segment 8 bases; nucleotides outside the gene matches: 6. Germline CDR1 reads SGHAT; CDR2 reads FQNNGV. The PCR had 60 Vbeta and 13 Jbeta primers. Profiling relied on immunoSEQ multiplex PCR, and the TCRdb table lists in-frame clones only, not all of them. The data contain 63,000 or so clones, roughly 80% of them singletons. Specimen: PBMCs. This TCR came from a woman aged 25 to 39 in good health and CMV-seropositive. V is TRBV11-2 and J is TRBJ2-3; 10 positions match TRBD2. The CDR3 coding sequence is TGTGCCAGCAGCTCAAGCGGGAGGGGTCCTACGCAGTATTTT. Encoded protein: CASSSSGRGPTQYF.